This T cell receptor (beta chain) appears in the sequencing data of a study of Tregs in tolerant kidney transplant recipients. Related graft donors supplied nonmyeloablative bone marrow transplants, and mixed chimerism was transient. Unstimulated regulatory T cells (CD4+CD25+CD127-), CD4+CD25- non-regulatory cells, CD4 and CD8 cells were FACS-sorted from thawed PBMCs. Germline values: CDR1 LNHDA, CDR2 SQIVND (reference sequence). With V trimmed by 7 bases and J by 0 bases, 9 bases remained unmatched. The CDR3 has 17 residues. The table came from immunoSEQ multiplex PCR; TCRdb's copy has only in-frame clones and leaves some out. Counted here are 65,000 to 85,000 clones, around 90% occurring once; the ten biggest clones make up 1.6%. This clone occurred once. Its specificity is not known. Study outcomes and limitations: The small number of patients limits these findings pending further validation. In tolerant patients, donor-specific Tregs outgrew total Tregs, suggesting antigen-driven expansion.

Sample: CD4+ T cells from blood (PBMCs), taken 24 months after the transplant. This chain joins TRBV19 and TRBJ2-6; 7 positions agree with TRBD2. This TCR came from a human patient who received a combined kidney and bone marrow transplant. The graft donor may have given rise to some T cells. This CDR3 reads CASTQMGGRSGANVLTF. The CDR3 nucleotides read TGTGCCAGTACGCAAATGGGAGGGCGCTCTGGGGCCAACGTCCTGACTTTC.